The entry below gives a single T cell receptor (beta chain) sequence along with its context. These data originate in a study of blood T cell repertoires in COVID-19. Study information: Acute-phase and convalescent COVID-19 samples originated in the United States, Italy and Spain.

This study enrolled people aged about 18 to 100 from 20 to 25 US geographic areas. Categorization into cohorts depended on clinical history that participants reported. The study recruited exposed participants who had met a COVID-19 case within 2 weeks before entry. Germline V gene lookup returns CDR1 SGHKS and CDR2 YYEKEE (reference sequence). Between the trimmed V and J ends, which lost 4 bases and 1 base, there was a span of 17 bases. The CDR3 is 16 residues long. Clones were sequenced by immunoSEQ multiplex PCR, and TCRdb holds only the in-frame ones, with some missing. Among 350,000 to 500,000 clones listed, over 75% were seen once.

The sequenced material came from PBMCs or T cells enriched from blood (not recorded which). This clonotype originated in a woman under 30 who had been exposed to COVID-19. The rearrangement links TRBV5-5 to TRBJ1-1, with a weak D call TRBD1 (6 bases). The CDR3 region has the DNA TGTGCCAGCAGCGGTCCGGGCAGGGGCCGGAACACTGAAGCTTTCTTT. It yields the protein CASSGPGRGRNTEAFF.